These T cell receptor beta chains were read from a single sample in a study of cytomegalovirus exposure and HLA in healthy donors. Using immunoSEQ multiplex PCR, the repertoire was profiled, and TCRdb retains in-frame clones only, with some absent. This repertoire shows about 110,000 clones, just over 70% found once; its top ten account for approximately 0.8%. Sample: PBMCs. The receptors come from a boy aged 5-17 years in good health and CMV-seronegative. The CDR3 runs from the conserved cysteine through the conserved F or W. A D gene is named only where the DNA matches it firmly. The size entry is marked missing in some rows and otherwise reads once, few, many or a size class.

j_call,d_call,v_call,clone_size,cdr3_nt,cdr3_aa
TRBJ1-5,-,TRBV10-3,-,TGTGCCATCAGTGAGTCTAGGGACTTCAATCAGCCCCAGCATTTT,CAISESRDFNQPQHF
TRBJ1-5,TRBD1,TRBV28,few,TGTGCCAGCAGTTTGACAGGGGTTAGGCCCCAGCATTTT,CASSLTGVRPQHF
TRBJ1-3,TRBD1,TRBV5-6,once,TGTGCCAGCAGCACGGGACAGATCTCTGGAAACACCATATATTTT,CASSTGQISGNTIYF
TRBJ2-7,TRBD2,TRBV5-1,-,TGCGCCAGCAGCTTCAGTAGCGGGGGCTCCTACGAGCAGTACTTC,CASSFSSGGSYEQYF
TRBJ2-3,TRBD1,TRBV6-5,-,TGTGCCAGCACCCTGACAGGGGTTGGCACAGATACGCAGTATTTT,CASTLTGVGTDTQYF
TRBJ1-5,-,TRBV5-8,few,TGTGCCAGCATCGTTGGAGGGGGCAATCAGCCCCAGCATTTT,CASIVGGGNQPQHF
TRBJ2-4,TRBD2,TRBV5-6,once,TGTGCCAGCAGCACACCTAGCGGGGGGAACATTCAGTACTTC,CASSTPSGGNIQYF
TRBJ2-7,-,TRBV7-8,few,TGTGCCAGCAGCCCCCAACGAGGGGGCGAGCAGTACTTC,CASSPQRGGEQYF
TRBJ1-3,TRBD1,TRBV28,-,TGTGCCAGCAAACCTAACAGGGGGATACTTAGCGGCACCATATATTTT,CASKPNRGILSGTIYF
TRBJ2-2,TRBD1,TRBV18,-,TGTGCCAGCTCCCCCAGAGGACAGGGGGACACCGGGGAGCTGTTTTTT,CASSPRGQGDTGELFF
TRBJ1-5,-,TRBV30,-,TGTGCCTGGAGTAGCTCGGGGAGACCACCGGTCGGTCAGCCCCAGCATTTT,CAWSSSGRPPVGQPQHF
TRBJ1-2,-,TRBV4-3,-,TGCGCCAGCAGTCTTGGACTGAATTTCTATGGCTACACCTTC,CASSLGLNFYGYTF
TRBJ2-5,TRBD1,TRBV30,-,TGTGCCTGGAGTGTAGGGGACAGCATCCAAGAGACCCAGTACTTC,CAWSVGDSIQETQYF
TRBJ2-1,TRBD2,TRBV10-3,-,TGTGCCATCAGCTCAACGGGCCGGGGGGACAATGAGCAGTTCTTC,CAISSTGRGDNEQFF